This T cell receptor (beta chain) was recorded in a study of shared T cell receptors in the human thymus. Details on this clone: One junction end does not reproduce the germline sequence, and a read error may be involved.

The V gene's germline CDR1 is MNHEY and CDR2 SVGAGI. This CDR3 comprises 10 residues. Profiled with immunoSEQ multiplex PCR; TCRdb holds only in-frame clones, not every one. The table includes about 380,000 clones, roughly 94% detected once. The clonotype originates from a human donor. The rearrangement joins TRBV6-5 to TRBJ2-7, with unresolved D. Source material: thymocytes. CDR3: CASSSGLLVF. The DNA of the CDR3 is TGTGCCAGCAGTTCCGGGCTCCTCGTTTTC.